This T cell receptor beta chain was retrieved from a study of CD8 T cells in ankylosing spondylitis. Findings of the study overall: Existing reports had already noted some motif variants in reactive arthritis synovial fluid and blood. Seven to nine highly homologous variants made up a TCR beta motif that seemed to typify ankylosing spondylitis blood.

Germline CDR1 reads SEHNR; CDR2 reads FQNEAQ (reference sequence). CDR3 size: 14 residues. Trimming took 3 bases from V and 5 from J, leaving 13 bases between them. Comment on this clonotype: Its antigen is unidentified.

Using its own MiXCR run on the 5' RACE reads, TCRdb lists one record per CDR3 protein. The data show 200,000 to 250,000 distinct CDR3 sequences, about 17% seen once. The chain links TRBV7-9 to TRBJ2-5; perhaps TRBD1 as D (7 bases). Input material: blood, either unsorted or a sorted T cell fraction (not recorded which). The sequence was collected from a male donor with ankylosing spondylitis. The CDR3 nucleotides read TGTGCCAGCAGCTTGCCGACAGGGAGGGAGACCCAGTACTTC. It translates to CASSLPTGRETQYF.